A single sample is the source of the 32 T cell receptor beta chains below, sequenced in a study of cytomegalovirus exposure and HLA in healthy donors. A multiplex PCR was run with 60 Vbeta primers and 13 Jbeta primers. Sequenced by immunoSEQ multiplex PCR; TCRdb stores in-frame clones only, minus some. The data show 150,000 or so clones, just under 75% seen once. Sequenced material: PBMCs. The source is a woman younger than 30 in good health and CMV-seronegative.

J is TRBJ2-5 and V is TRBV2; 8 nucleotides line up with TRBD2. V dropped 5 bases and J dropped 4; count of bases not matched to a gene: 6. Germline V gene lookup returns CDR1 SNHLY and CDR2 FYNNEI. The CDR3 sequence is 14 residues long. In nucleotides, the CDR3 is TGTGCCAGCAGTTCGGGACTAGAATCAGAGACCCAGTACTTC. This encodes CASSSGLESETQYF. The full variable domain, with the rest looked up from reference TRBV2 and TRBJ2-5, is EPEVTQTPSHQVTQMGQEVILRCVPISNHLYFYWYRQILGQKVEFLVSFYNNEISEKSEIFDDQFSVERPDGSNFTLKIRSTKLEDSAMYFCASSSGLESETQYFGPGTRLLVL.

V is TRBV11-2 and J is TRBJ2-1, with D possibly TRBD2 on 6 matching bases. V was shortened by 6 bases and J by 8 bases, with 20 bases between the two germline ends. Germline values: CDR1 SGHAT, CDR2 FQNNGV. The CDR3 runs to 15 residues. CDR3 sequence: CASRPAAAGSHEQFF. The CDR3 DNA sequence: TGTGCCAGCAGGCCCGCGGCGGCGGGGTCTCATGAGCAGTTCTTC.

This clone came up a few times. CDR3 loop: CASSPPWTGVYNEQFF. The CDR3 region has the DNA TGTGCCAGCTCACCACCCTGGACAGGGGTTTACAATGAGCAGTTCTTC. The chain links TRBV18 to TRBJ2-1, with 9 bases aligning to TRBD1. The CDR3 extends over 16 amino acids. With V trimmed by 0 bases and J by 4 bases, 4 bases remained unmatched. Germline CDR1 and CDR2: KGHSH and LQKENI.

The J gene is TRBJ2-1, the V gene TRBV7-9; no definite D call. Germline V gene lookup returns CDR1 SEHNR and CDR2 FQNEAQ (reference sequence). This CDR3 is 12 amino acids long. V lost 3 bases and J 7 bases, leaving 7 bases between the germline ends. The CDR3 loop is CASSFTGNEQFF. The DNA for the CDR3 is TGTGCCAGCAGCTTCACCGGGAATGAGCAGTTCTTC.

V gene TRBV29-1 combines with J gene TRBJ1-1, with a possible D match to TRBD1 (6 bases). V was clipped by 7 bases and J by 9 bases, with 21 bases between them. The CDR3 contains 13 residues. Germline values: CDR1 SQVTM, CDR2 ANQGSEA. DNA for the CDR3: TGCAGCGCCCGCCACCAATGGACAGAGAAAGCTTTCTTT. As protein: CSARHQWTEKAFF.

This clone appeared a few times. The J gene is TRBJ2-5, the V gene TRBV5-4, with 14 bases matching TRBD2. Germline loops: CDR1 SGHNT, CDR2 YYREEE (reference sequence). With 5 bases clipped from V and 5 bases from J, the junction kept 8 bases outside the gene matches. This CDR3 has 16 residues. The CDR3 sequence: CASSSGTSGGGETQYF. In DNA form, the CDR3 reads TGTGCCAGCAGTTCCGGGACTAGCGGGGGCGGTGAGACCCAGTACTTC.

The rearrangement uses TRBV27 and TRBJ2-1, with TRBD1 matching 10 bases. The CDR3 has 15 residues. V gave up 3 bases and J gave up 8 bases; unmatched junction bases: 7. CDR1 is MNHEY, CDR2 SMNVEV, per germline (reference sequence). In DNA form, the CDR3 reads TGTGCCAGCAGTTTCCGACAGGGGGCGAGGGATGAGCAGTTCTTC. Its translation is CASSFRQGARDEQFF.

This clone was observed once. V is TRBV6-4 and J is TRBJ1-2, with D maybe TRBD1 (5 bases). Germline CDR1 is MRHNA and CDR2 is SNTAGT. This CDR3 contains 14 residues. Trimming left V 11 bases short and J 1 base short, with 17 bases between. The CDR3 nucleotides read TGTGCCGACTCAGGGAACGGAATTAACTATGGCTACACCTTC. Its translation: CADSGNGINYGYTF.

The chain links TRBV4-1 to TRBJ2-2; D is perhaps TRBD1 (5 bases). V was cut by 2 bases and J by 6 bases, with 16 bases left in between. The CDR3 runs 16 residues. The germline gives CDR1 MGHRA, CDR2 YSYEKL. The CDR3 DNA is TGCGCCAGCAGCCAAAGGAAGGGGATGATGGCCGGGGAGCTGTTTTTT. Protein product: CASSQRKGMMAGELFF.

This chain connects TRBV6-1 to TRBJ2-7; a weak D match, TRBD1 (6 bases). Trimming left V 4 bases short and J 3 bases short, with 10 bases between. The CDR3 runs 13 residues. Germline V gene data show CDR1 as MNHNS and CDR2 as SASEGT. The CDR3 sequence: CASSAQGNYEQYV. In DNA form, the CDR3 reads TGTGCCAGCAGTGCTCAGGGGAACTACGAGCAGTACGTC.

This clone was counted a single time. The genes are TRBV7-6 and TRBJ2-3; maybe TRBD2 (7 bases). This CDR3 has 17 amino acids. Germline CDR1 reads SGHVS; CDR2 reads FNYEAQ. Trimming stripped 1 base from V and 1 base from J, with 15 bases between. The DNA of the CDR3 is TGTGCCAGCAGCTTAGGGCGGGGGCCCCCGGGCACAGATACGCAGTATTTT. As protein: CASSLGRGPPGTDTQYF.

This clone was counted a few times. V and J are TRBV2 and TRBJ1-3; no reliable D call. The germline V and J ends were trimmed by 7 bases and 2 bases, with 3 bases remaining between them. Looked up from germline, CDR1 is SNHLY and CDR2 is FYNNEI. The CDR3 is 11 amino acids. The CDR3 region has the DNA TGTGCCAGCACAGCTGGAAACACCATATATTTT. This gives the protein CASTAGNTIYF.

This rearrangement joins TRBV9 to TRBJ2-3; TRBD2 agrees at 8 bases. The CDR3 sequence is 16 residues long. Germline V gene sequence: CDR1 SGDLS, CDR2 YYNGEE. V was clipped by 4 bases and J by 3 bases; unmatched bases: 10. The CDR3 spells CASSSRPTGGTDTQYF. The CDR3 nucleotides read TGTGCCAGCAGCTCACGACCCACGGGGGGGACAGATACGCAGTATTTT.

V and J are TRBV10-3 and TRBJ2-5, with D perhaps TRBD2 (6 bases). The germline gives CDR1 ENHRY, CDR2 SYGVKD. The V end lost 0 bases, the J end lost 2 bases, and 16 bases lay between the germline ends. The length of the CDR3 is 17 residues. CDR3 in DNA: TGTGCCATCAGTGAGTCTTTGAGAGGAGGGCAGCAAGAGACCCAGTACTTC. It translates to CAISESLRGGQQETQYF.

The chain is built from TRBV7-9 and TRBJ2-3; possibly TRBD2 for D (6 bases). Germline V CDR1 and CDR2: SEHNR, FQNEAQ (reference sequence). The V and J ends lost 3 bases and 4 bases respectively, with 14 bases between them. This CDR3 region has 15 residues. CDR3 bases: TGTGCCAGCAGCTTGGGGCTAGCGTTCCCAGATACGCAGTATTTT. It is translated as CASSLGLAFPDTQYF.

This chain uses TRBV25-1 with TRBJ1-1; D ambiguous. V dropped 1 base and J dropped 4 bases, with 10 bases sitting between them. The CDR3 sequence is 14 residues long. Germline V CDR1 and CDR2: MGHDK, SYGVNS. In nucleotides, the CDR3 is TGTGCCAGCAGTGAATCGAGGGTCCCCACTGAAGCTTTCTTT. Its protein is CASSESRVPTEAFF.

This clone was observed a few times. This chain uses TRBV5-6 with TRBJ2-1; 8 bases fit TRBD1. The germline V gene encodes CDR1 SGHDT and CDR2 YYEEEE. V gave up 0 bases and J gave up 0 bases; unmatched junction bases: 2. The CDR3 runs to 16 residues. CDR3 DNA: TGTGCCAGCAGCTTGGTCACAGGGGGCTCCTACAATGAGCAGTTCTTC. It specifies CASSLVTGGSYNEQFF. Variable domain in full (rest from reference TRBV5-6 and TRBJ2-1): DAGVTQSPTHLIKTRGQQVTLRCSPKSGHDTVSWYQQALGQGPQFIFQYYEEEERQRGNFPDRFSGHQFPNYSSELNVNALLLGDSALYLCASSLVTGGSYNEQFFGPGTRLTVL.

The rearrangement joins TRBV7-9 to TRBJ1-4; the match to TRBD1 covers 7 bases. V lost 6 bases to trimming and J lost 8 bases; unmatched junction nucleotides: 18. The CDR3 extends over 17 amino acids. Germline V gene sequence: CDR1 SEHNR, CDR2 FQNEAQ (reference sequence). The CDR3 bases are TGTGCCAGCAGACGTTGGAGACAGGGAACCGAAGGAGAAAAACTGTTTTTT. It is translated as CASRRWRQGTEGEKLFF.

This chain connects TRBV6-5 to TRBJ2-1, with a weak D call TRBD2 (6 bases). The CDR3 covers 16 residues. With 4 bases removed from V and 8 bases from J, the gap between germline ends came to 21 bases. Germline V gene data show CDR1 as MNHEY and CDR2 as SVGAGI. CDR3 DNA: TGTGCCAGCAGTTCCGGCCGGGACTTATTAGGCGATGAGCAGTTCTTC. This encodes CASSSGRDLLGDEQFF.

The CDR3: CATSRDPGLAGVGYF. CDR3 bases: TGTGCCACCAGCAGAGATCCGGGACTAGCGGGAGTGGGGTACTTC. The V call is TRBV15, the J call TRBJ2-5, with 14 bases aligning to TRBD2. V trimming: 0 bases; J trimming: 13 bases; junction bases outside the gene matches: 7. The CDR3 extends over 15 amino acids. Germline values: CDR1 LNHNV, CDR2 YYDKDF (reference sequence).

This clone was recorded once. The genes are TRBV28 and TRBJ2-1; TRBD2 agrees at 9 bases. The CDR3 sequence is 17 residues long. Germline values: CDR1 MDHEN, CDR2 SYDVKM. J gave up 8 bases and V 4 bases, and 15 bases lay outside the gene matches. CDR3 in DNA: TGTGCCAGCAGTTCCCCTCCGGGGCGCGGGAGGGCGGATGAGCAGTTCTTC. It codes for CASSSPPGRGRADEQFF.

This clone was counted a few times. The V and J genes are TRBV19 and TRBJ1-5; D unclear. CDR1 is LNHDA and CDR2 is SQIVND in the germline V gene (reference sequence). The CDR3 loop spans 15 amino acids. V lost 5 bases and J 0 bases, leaving 11 bases between the germline ends. CDR3 nucleotides: TGTGCCAGTAGTCCCTCCCGTTATAGCAATCAGCCCCAGCATTTT. It yields the protein CASSPSRYSNQPQHF.

This clone occurred a few times. The rearrangement joins TRBV5-4 to TRBJ1-1; D gene ambiguous. Between the trimmed V and J ends, which lost 0 bases and 1 base, there was a span of 10 bases. CDR3 length equals 15 residues. Germline CDR1 is SGHNT and CDR2 is YYREEE (reference sequence). CDR3 sequence: CASSLDINRNTEAFF. The DNA for the CDR3 is TGTGCCAGCAGCTTGGATATCAACAGGAACACTGAAGCTTTCTTT.

The genes are TRBV7-6 and TRBJ1-1, with D possibly TRBD1 on 6 matching bases. Germline V gene data show CDR1 as SGHVS and CDR2 as FNYEAQ. This CDR3 has 16 amino acids. V dropped 4 bases and J dropped 1 base, with 16 bases sitting between them. CDR3 DNA: TGTGCCAGCAGCTCCTCACTGACAGGACAGAACACTGAAGCTTTCTTT. It codes for CASSSSLTGQNTEAFF.

This clone occurred a few times. V gene TRBV6-4 combines with J gene TRBJ2-3, with TRBD2 identical over 8 bases. V lost 0 bases, J lost 6 bases, and 5 bases stayed unmatched. CDR3 length: 15 amino acids. Germline assignment: CDR1 MRHNA and CDR2 SNTAGT. The CDR3 sequence: CASSDSSGGGDTQYF. The DNA for the CDR3 is TGTGCCAGCAGTGACTCAAGCGGGGGCGGGGATACGCAGTATTTT.

The rearrangement uses TRBV7-9 and TRBJ2-1; D unresolved. Per the germline V gene, CDR1 is SEHNR and CDR2 is FQNEAQ (reference sequence). CDR3 length: 14 amino acids. V shed 1 base and J shed 5 bases, with 9 bases lying between them. CDR3 in amino acids: CASSLGGVNNEQFF. The CDR3 nucleotides read TGTGCCAGCAGCTTAGGCGGAGTCAACAATGAGCAGTTCTTC. The complete variable domain, with remaining parts taken from reference TRBV7-9 and TRBJ2-1, reads DTGVSQNPRHKITKRGQNVTFRCDPISEHNRLYWYRQTLGQGPEFLTYFQNEAQLEKSRLLSDRFSAERPKGSFSTLEIQRTEQGDSAMYLCASSLGGVNNEQFFGPGTRLTVL.

V and J are TRBV9 and TRBJ2-3; D unresolved. The V gene's germline CDR1 is SGDLS and CDR2 YYNGEE. The V gene lost 0 bases and the J gene lost 6 bases, with 17 bases spanning the gap. The CDR3 loop spans 16 amino acids. CDR3 DNA sequence: TGTGCCAGCAGCGTAGGTAGCCACCCATGGTCGGATACGCAGTATTTT. It codes for CASSVGSHPWSDTQYF.

This clone appeared a few times. The chain combines TRBV6-5 with TRBJ1-2; 7 bases fit TRBD1. The CDR3 has 13 residues. CDR1 MNHEY and CDR2 SVGAGI come from the germline V gene. The junction had 7 bases not matched to a gene; V was cut back by 5 bases and J by 7 bases. CDR3 coding DNA: TGTGCCAGCAGTCACGACAGGGTCGGTGGCTACACCTTC. It yields the protein CASSHDRVGGYTF.

This clone was observed once. The rearrangement links TRBV7-6 to TRBJ2-2; 11 positions match TRBD2. The germline V gene has CDR1 SGHVS and CDR2 FNYEAQ. V trimming: 5 bases; J trimming: 1 base; junction bases outside the gene matches: 6. This CDR3 is built from 17 residues. The chain's CDR3 is CASSPFTSGGNTGELFF. The CDR3 nucleotides read TGTGCCAGCAGCCCGTTCACTAGCGGGGGGAACACCGGGGAGCTGTTTTTT.

This chain joins TRBV6-5 and TRBJ2-1; D is perhaps TRBD2 (6 bases). With 4 bases removed from V and 9 bases from J, the gap between germline ends came to 19 bases. The CDR3 covers 15 residues. CDR1 MNHEY and CDR2 SVGAGI come from the germline V gene. CDR3 in DNA: TGTGCCAGCAGTTCGGGCGGGGCGGGAACCCTTGAGCAGTTCTTC. Translation gives CASSSGGAGTLEQFF.

The chain carries TRBV11-2 and TRBJ1-3, with TRBD1 identical over 7 bases. CDR3 size: 15 residues. The germline gives CDR1 SGHAT, CDR2 FQNNGV. With V trimmed by 6 bases and J by 1 base, 6 bases remained unmatched. Here the CDR3 DNA reads TGTGCCAGCAGACAAGACAGGGCATCTGGAAACACCATATATTTT. This encodes CASRQDRASGNTIYF.

The V and J genes are TRBV19 and TRBJ1-1; 7 nucleotides line up with TRBD1. V lost 6 bases, J lost 4 bases, and 8 bases stayed unmatched. Germline V gene sequence: CDR1 LNHDA, CDR2 SQIVND (reference sequence). This CDR3 comprises 14 residues. The CDR3, as DNA: TGTGCCAGTAGCACCGACAGGGAAGGCACTGAAGCTTTCTTT. Protein sequence: CASSTDREGTEAFF.